The 8 T cell receptor beta chains listed next were all sequenced from one sample in a study of blood T cell repertoires in COVID-19 (dated by TCRdb to 2018 to 2020). The library was prepared using the immunoSEQ multiplex PCR assay. In TCRdb, the immuneACCESS table is reduced to in-frame sequences with V and J assigned. These tables do not hold every clone; where another copy was compared, an unresolved V gene accounts for under half, and the others remain unexplained. This sample gives around 130,000 clones in total; about 84% of them show up just once. Of the sample, 10% to 15% falls within the top ten clones. The specimen sequenced was peripheral blood. All receptors derive from a woman aged 55-70 years with acute or convalescent COVID-19.

The chain joins TRBV25-1 to TRBJ1-6, with D unresolved. The length of the CDR3 is 14 residues. The germline V gene has CDR1 MGHDK and CDR2 SYGVNS. Trimming pared 7 bases from V and 0 bases from J, leaving 7 bases between. CDR3 DNA: TGTGCCAGCATGGAGAGCTCCTATAATTCACCCCTCCACTTT. It specifies CASMESSYNSPLHF.

The chain is built from TRBV6-5 and TRBJ2-7, with D maybe TRBD2 (6 bases). The germline V gene has CDR1 MNHEY and CDR2 SVGAGI. Trimming took off 6 bases at V and 2 bases at J, with 14 bases between the two ends. This CDR3 spans 14 amino acids. The CDR3 is CASSPSSGAYEQYV. CDR3 in DNA: TGTGCCAGCAGCCCATCATCGGGGGCCTACGAGCAGTACGTC.

This rearrangement joins TRBV18 to TRBJ1-2; 8 nucleotides align to TRBD1. V lost 3 bases to trimming and J lost 8 bases; unmatched junction nucleotides: 11. The germline V gene encodes CDR1 KGHSH and CDR2 LQKENI. The CDR3 extends over 15 amino acids. CDR3 loop: CASSPDRVAVGGYTF. The DNA for the CDR3 is TGTGCCAGCTCACCGGACAGGGTGGCAGTGGGAGGCTACACCTTC.

V gene TRBV7-8 combines with J gene TRBJ1-5; a weak D match, TRBD1 (6 bases). V shed 2 bases and J shed 5 bases, with 10 bases lying between them. Germline V gene lookup returns CDR1 SGHVS and CDR2 FQNEAQ. The CDR3 totals 14 residues. CDR3 region: CASSLSRGDQPQHF. The CDR3 nucleotides are TGTGCCAGCAGCTTATCCAGGGGTGATCAGCCCCAGCATTTT.

A few counts support this clone. This chain uses TRBV10-2 with TRBJ1-1; 9 bases match TRBD1. Trimming took 6 bases from V and 5 from J; bases not matched to a gene: 1. This CDR3 is 12 amino acids long. Germline V lookup: CDR1 WSHSY, CDR2 SAAADI. CDR3 in amino acids: CASRGTGTEAFF. The CDR3 DNA follows: TGCGCCAGCAGAGGGACAGGGACTGAAGCTTTCTTT.

The chain recombines TRBV11-1 with TRBJ2-7, with TRBD1 identical over 7 bases. CDR1 is SGHAT and CDR2 is FQDESV in the germline V gene (reference sequence). Trimming removed 5 bases from V and 2 bases from J; junction bases left unmatched: 6. The CDR3 consists of 14 residues. The CDR3 protein is CASSQNRGPYEQYV. The CDR3 nucleotides are TGTGCCAGCAGCCAAAACAGGGGCCCCTACGAGCAGTACGTC.

The chain recombines TRBV2 with TRBJ2-3, with D uncertain. Germline assignment: CDR1 SNHLY and CDR2 FYNNEI. The CDR3 sequence is 14 residues long. V shed 8 bases and J shed 0 bases, with 12 bases lying between them. The CDR3 DNA reads as TGTGCCAGCGTAGCCGGAATTAGCACAGATACGCAGTATTTT. It yields the protein CASVAGISTDTQYF.

In this sample, this clone turned up once. The chain couples TRBV7-9 to TRBJ1-6, with TRBD1 matching 7 bases. CDR1 is SEHNR, CDR2 FQNEAQ, per germline (reference sequence). Trimming at V came to 1 base and at J to 6 bases, leaving 3 bases not matched to a gene. The CDR3 consists of 15 residues. CDR3 protein: CASSLVEGANSPLHF. The CDR3 DNA sequence: TGTGCCAGCAGCTTAGTAGAGGGGGCTAATTCACCCCTCCACTTT.